A single sample is the source of the 30 T cell receptor beta chains below, sequenced in a study of blood T cell repertoires in COVID-19. Clones were sequenced by immunoSEQ multiplex PCR, and TCRdb holds only the in-frame ones, with some missing. The sample records about 480,000 clones, 88% being singletons. The sequenced sample consisted of peripheral blood. All receptors derive from a woman aged 50 to 65 with COVID-19, enrolled during active disease.

This chain joins TRBV5-1 and TRBJ1-2; D possibly corresponds to TRBD1 (5 bases). The V end lost 4 bases, the J end lost 3 bases, and 16 bases lay between the germline ends. This CDR3 is 15 amino acids long. Looked up from germline, CDR1 is SGHRS and CDR2 is YFSETQ. The DNA for the CDR3 is TGCGCCAGCAGCCCCAGTTTTGTAGGGGACTATGGCTACACCTTC. Its protein product is CASSPSFVGDYGYTF.

The V gene is TRBV5-1, the J gene TRBJ1-4; 12 bases align to TRBD1. The length of the CDR3 is 17 residues. The germline CDR1 and CDR2 sequences are SGHRS and YFSETQ. V dropped 4 bases and J dropped 3; count of bases not matched to a gene: 7. The CDR3 spells CASSRGTGGRANEKLFF. As DNA, the CDR3 is TGCGCCAGCAGCCGGGGGACAGGGGGCCGGGCTAATGAAAAACTGTTTTTT.

This clone was detected once. The chain combines TRBV18 with TRBJ2-7, with D hard to call. Trimming stripped 2 bases from V and 0 bases from J, with 8 bases between. Looked up from germline, CDR1 is KGHSH and CDR2 is LQKENI. The CDR3 has 14 amino acids. CDR3 in amino acids: CASSPNRNSYEQYF. Written as DNA, the CDR3 is TGTGCCAGCTCACCAAACAGAAACTCCTACGAGCAGTACTTC.

The chain has TRBV28 and TRBJ2-7, with 7 positions matching TRBD1. Germline-derived CDR1 and CDR2 are MDHEN and SYDVKM. There are 13 residues in the CDR3. Trimming took 9 bases from V and 1 from J; bases not matched to a gene: 6. The CDR3 DNA follows: TGTGCCAGTTTAGAGACAGGGTCCTACGAGCAGTACTTC. Translation gives CASLETGSYEQYF. Full variable domain (remainder filled in from reference TRBV28 and TRBJ2-7): DVKVTQSSRYLVKRTGEKVFLECVQDMDHENMFWYRQDPGLGLRLIYFSYDVKMKEKGDIPEGYSVSREKKERFSLILESASTNQTSMYLCASLETGSYEQYFGPGTRLTVT.

The V and J genes are TRBV5-6 and TRBJ1-4, with a weak D call TRBD1 (6 bases). This CDR3 spans 15 amino acids. Trimming removed 0 bases from V and 5 bases from J, with 11 bases in between. The germline CDR1 and CDR2 sequences are SGHDT and YYEEEE. CDR3 in DNA: TGTGCCAGCAGCTTGGTAGCAGGGGCCAATGAAAAACTGTTTTTT. Encoded protein: CASSLVAGANEKLFF.

The table lists this clone with a few counts. The CDR3 region is CASSSSGEQFF. CDR3 bases: TGCGCCAGCAGCTCGAGCGGGGAGCAGTTCTTC. The V and J genes are TRBV5-1 and TRBJ2-1, with D possibly matching TRBD2 (6 bases). This CDR3 has 11 residues. Looked up from germline, CDR1 is SGHRS and CDR2 is YFSETQ. The V gene lost 3 bases and the J gene lost 10 bases, with 8 bases spanning the gap.

The gene calls are TRBV3-1 (or the pseudogene TRBV3-2) and TRBJ1-3, with 12 bases that match TRBD1. V trimming: 4 bases; J trimming: 4 bases; junction bases outside the gene matches: 14. The CDR3 extends over 19 amino acids. Germline values: CDR1 LGHDT, CDR2 YNNKEL (reference sequence). DNA of the CDR3: TGTGCCAGCAGCCCCCTATTAAGGGGACAGGGGGCGCGGGGAAACACCATATATTTT. Protein sequence: CASSPLLRGQGARGNTIYF.

This clone appeared once. The chain combines TRBV19 with TRBJ1-1, with D unresolved. The CDR3 totals 13 residues. Germline V gene lookup returns CDR1 LNHDA and CDR2 SQIVND (reference sequence). The V end lost 0 bases, the J end lost 4 bases, and 6 bases lay between the germline ends. CDR3: CASSIDRSTEAFF. In DNA, the CDR3 is TGTGCCAGTAGTATAGACAGGTCCACTGAAGCTTTCTTT. The whole variable domain, remainder taken from reference TRBV19 and TRBJ1-1, is DGGITQSPKYLFRKEGQNVTLSCEQNLNHDAMYWYRQDPGQGLRLIYYSQIVNDFQKGDIAEGYSVSREKKESFPLTVTSAQKNPTAFYLCASSIDRSTEAFFGQGTRLTVV.

The chain joins TRBV5-4 to TRBJ1-6, with D uncertain. Germline assignment: CDR1 SGHNT and CDR2 YYREEE (reference sequence). The CDR3 has 16 residues. V lost 0 bases, J lost 0 bases, and 7 bases lay in between. The DNA of the CDR3 is TGTGCCAGCAGCTTGGACGGAGCCTCCTATAATTCACCCCTCCACTTT. This codes for CASSLDGASYNSPLHF.

V usage is TRBV5-1 and J usage is TRBJ1-3; D possibly corresponds to TRBD1 (6 bases). The germline CDR1 and CDR2 sequences are SGHRS and YFSETQ. V was pared by 4 bases and J by 2 bases, with 13 bases between. The CDR3 length is 15 residues. The CDR3 nucleotides are TGCGCCAGCAGCGGGGGAGGGGGTGCTGGAAACACCATATATTTT. The encoded protein is CASSGGGGAGNTIYF. Complete variable domain (other parts from reference TRBV5-1 and TRBJ1-3): KAGVTQTPRYLIKTRGQQVTLSCSPISGHRSVSWYQQTPGQGLQFLFEYFSETQRNKGNFPGRFSGRQFSNSRSEMNVSTLELGDSALYLCASSGGGGAGNTIYFGEGSWLTVV.

The gene calls are TRBV7-9 and TRBJ1-2, with unresolved D. The CDR3 has 13 amino acids. The V end lost 5 bases, the J end lost 6 bases, and 13 bases lay between the germline ends. Germline-derived CDR1 and CDR2 are SEHNR and FQNEAQ (reference sequence). The CDR3 protein is CASSHMNGNGYTF. The DNA for the CDR3 is TGTGCCAGCAGCCACATGAACGGGAATGGCTACACCTTC. The full variable domain, completed using reference TRBV7-9 and TRBJ1-2, is DTGVSQNPRHKITKRGQNVTFRCDPISEHNRLYWYRQTLGQGPEFLTYFQNEAQLEKSRLLSDRFSAERPKGSFSTLEIQRTEQGDSAMYLCASSHMNGNGYTFGSGTRLTVV.

This clone showed up just a few times. The chain employs TRBV3-1 (or the pseudogene TRBV3-2) and TRBJ1-2, with D possibly TRBD1 on 6 matching bases. CDR3 length: 16 amino acids. The ends were cut back, 0 bases at V and 5 bases at J, with 16 bases in the middle. Germline V gives CDR1 LGHDT, CDR2 YNNKEL (reference sequence). The CDR3 sequence: CASSQDQQGTRYGYTF. In DNA, the CDR3 is TGTGCCAGCAGCCAAGATCAGCAGGGGACAAGGTATGGCTACACCTTC.

V usage is TRBV4-1 and J usage is TRBJ2-2, with D possibly being TRBD2 (7 bases). The CDR3 consists of 19 residues. Trimming stripped 4 bases from V and 2 bases from J, with 23 bases between. The germline gives CDR1 MGHRA, CDR2 YSYEKL. The CDR3 nucleotides are TGCGCCAGCAGCCCCGGAGGGAGGGGGGGAAAACCCAACACCGGGGAGCTGTTTTTT. Its protein is CASSPGGRGGKPNTGELFF.

This clone was picked up one time. The V and J genes are TRBV21-1 and TRBJ1-5. TRBV21-1 is listed as a pseudogene. The length of the CDR3 is 13 residues. CDR3 residues: CASSKDRDQPQHF. Here the CDR3 DNA reads TGTGCCAGCAGCAAAGATCGGGATCAGCCCCAGCATTTT.

This chain connects TRBV14 to TRBJ1-2; D not resolved. The CDR3 is made up of 14 amino acids. Germline V gene lookup returns CDR1 SGHDN and CDR2 FVKESK. V lost 0 bases and J 4 bases, leaving 9 bases between the germline ends. CDR3 in DNA: TGTGCCAGCAGCCAAGATAGGAGGTCCTATGGCTACACCTTC. This sequence encodes CASSQDRRSYGYTF.

V and J are TRBV5-4 and TRBJ1-2, with TRBD1 identical over 7 bases. Germline values: CDR1 SGHNT, CDR2 YYREEE (reference sequence). This CDR3 is 14 amino acids long. The ends lost 4 bases at V and 3 bases at J; junction bases unmatched: 6. CDR3 sequence: CASSLPGQDYGYTF. CDR3 in DNA: TGTGCCAGCAGCCTTCCTGGACAGGACTATGGCTACACCTTC.

DNA for the CDR3: TGTGCCAGCAGTTACCTAGAAGGTACTGAAGCTTTCTTT. Its translation: CASSYLEGTEAFF. The genes are TRBV6-5 and TRBJ1-1; no definite D call. V dropped 2 bases and J dropped 5 bases, with 9 bases sitting between them. The CDR3 sequence is 13 residues long. Germline V CDR1 and CDR2: MNHEY, SVGAGI.

V usage is TRBV5-5 and J usage is TRBJ1-1, with a tentative D call TRBD1 (5 bases). Germline CDR1 is SGHKS and CDR2 is YYEKEE (reference sequence). Between the trimmed V and J ends, which lost 3 bases and 5 bases, there was a span of 17 bases. The CDR3 loop spans 15 amino acids. Here the CDR3 DNA reads TGTGCCAGCAGCTCCTACGGGCCCCGGGGGACTGAAGCTTTCTTT. This encodes CASSSYGPRGTEAFF. The full variable domain, completed using reference TRBV5-5 and TRBJ1-1, is DAGVTQSPTHLIKTRGQQVTLRCSPISGHKSVSWYQQVLGQGPQFIFQYYEKEERGRGNFPDRFSARQFPNYSSELNVNALLLGDSALYLCASSSYGPRGTEAFFGQGTRLTVV.

The CDR3 bases are TGTGCCAGCAGTGCCAGGGGGCTCGGAACGGGTGCCGGGGAGCTGTTTTTT. Protein product: CASSARGLGTGAGELFF. This chain links TRBV6-1 with TRBJ2-2; 8 positions agree with TRBD1. The CDR3 loop spans 17 amino acids. The V and J ends lost 4 bases and 6 bases, in that order; junction bases with no gene match: 13. Per the germline V gene, CDR1 is MNHNS and CDR2 is SASEGT.

The chain links TRBV30 to TRBJ2-1; 9 bases map to TRBD2. V lost 0 bases, J lost 10 bases, and 19 bases stayed unmatched. Germline values: CDR1 GTSNPN, CDR2 SVGIG (reference sequence). This CDR3 comprises 18 residues. The CDR3 bases are TGTGCCTGGAGTGTTAGTGGAGCGGGGGGCTACCGGGCGGAGGAGCAGTTCTTC. It codes for CAWSVSGAGGYRAEEQFF.

The genes are TRBV21-1 and TRBJ1-3. TRBV21-1 is noted as a pseudogene. The CDR3 totals 18 residues. The CDR3 bases are TGTGCCAGCAGCAAAGCGATTGAGCACCCTAGCTCTGGAAACACCATATATTTT. This encodes CASSKAIEHPSSGNTIYF.

The chain joins TRBV30 to TRBJ1-1; D remains unclear. Germline loops: CDR1 GTSNPN, CDR2 SVGIG (reference sequence). This CDR3 has 11 residues. V gave up 3 bases and J gave up 1 base, with 3 bases separating them. The CDR3 region has the DNA TGTGCCTGGAGGCGGAACACTGAAGCTTTCTTT. Translating gives CAWRRNTEAFF.

The sample holds a few counts of this clone. J is TRBJ1-5 and V is TRBV15; D is unclear. This CDR3 is 15 amino acids long. The germline CDR1 and CDR2 sequences are LNHNV and YYDKDF (reference sequence). Trimming stripped 3 bases from V and 6 bases from J, with 15 bases between. CDR3 sequence: CATSSLSGVAQPQHF. The CDR3, as DNA: TGTGCCACCAGCAGTCTATCCGGGGTTGCTCAGCCCCAGCATTTT.

This clone was seen a few times. The V gene is TRBV4-1, the J gene TRBJ1-2; D is possibly TRBD1 (5 bases). This CDR3 comprises 12 residues. The germline V and J ends were trimmed by 4 bases and 2 bases, with 5 bases remaining between them. Per germline, CDR1 MGHRA and CDR2 YSYEKL. As DNA, the CDR3 is TGCGCCAGCAGCCCAGGGAACTATGGCTACACCTTC. Translating gives CASSPGNYGYTF.

The chain couples TRBV13 to TRBJ2-3, with a tentative D call TRBD1 (6 bases). The CDR3 has 15 amino acids. Per the germline V gene, CDR1 is PRHDT and CDR2 is FYEKMQ (reference sequence). Trimming shortened V by 3 bases and J by 5 bases, and 15 bases separated the two germline ends. This CDR3 reads CASSFQGTHGDTQYF. CDR3 bases: TGTGCCAGCAGCTTTCAGGGGACCCACGGAGATACGCAGTATTTT.

The chain recombines TRBV12-5 with TRBJ2-7; TRBD2 agrees at 8 bases. The CDR3 runs 16 residues. The V segment lost 5 bases and the J segment 0 bases; nucleotides outside the gene matches: 9. Germline CDR1 reads LGHNT; CDR2 reads FRNRAP. The CDR3 loop reads CASGPRGGLSSYEQYF. As DNA, the CDR3 is TGTGCTAGTGGTCCACGGGGGGGCCTGAGCTCCTACGAGCAGTACTTC.

The J gene is TRBJ2-7, the V gene TRBV6-5; 8 bases agree with TRBD2. V was clipped by 0 bases and J by 5 bases; unmatched bases: 6. Germline CDR1 is MNHEY and CDR2 is SVGAGI. The CDR3 sequence is 15 residues long. CDR3 region: CASSYSGLAGNEQYF. The CDR3 bases are TGTGCCAGCAGTTACTCGGGGTTAGCGGGAAACGAGCAGTACTTC.

The chain recombines TRBV18 with TRBJ1-2; tentative D call: TRBD1 (5 bases). CDR1 is KGHSH, CDR2 LQKENI, per germline. V shed 3 bases and J shed 6 bases, with 20 bases lying between them. The CDR3 covers 16 residues. The CDR3 reads CASSPTAGQNFHGYTF. For the CDR3, the DNA is TGTGCCAGCTCACCTACTGCGGGGCAGAACTTCCATGGCTACACCTTC.

The rearrangement uses TRBV30 and TRBJ2-5; D call uncertain. The ends were cut back, 3 bases at V and 5 bases at J, with 7 bases in the middle. Germline V gives CDR1 GTSNPN, CDR2 SVGIG (reference sequence). The CDR3 is made up of 11 amino acids. The CDR3: CAWSVGETQYF. DNA for the CDR3: TGTGCCTGGAGCGTCGGGGAGACCCAGTACTTC.

The rearrangement joins TRBV11-2 to TRBJ2-1, with 8 bases identical to TRBD1. The CDR3 length is 15 residues. Per the germline V gene, CDR1 is SGHAT and CDR2 is FQNNGV. With V trimmed by 11 bases and J by 7 bases, 16 bases remained unmatched. CDR3 region: CAGGRTAGGGNEQFF. CDR3 in DNA: TGTGCCGGGGGCAGGACGGCAGGGGGCGGAAATGAGCAGTTCTTC.